The source of this T cell receptor (beta chain) is a study of T-cell reconstitution after alpha-beta-depleted transplantation in children (dated by TCRdb to the mid-2010s). For the study in its entirety: T-cell immune reconstitution after TCRalphabeta/CD19-depleted allogeneic hematopoietic cell transplantation in children was quantitatively tracked in the study by means of TCR repertoire profiling. Points the paper makes about the study in general: Over subsequent months, a decline in hyperexpanded clone frequencies was noted, and after one year, T-cell counts and TCRbeta diversity were mostly ascribed to newly produced T cells. The high TCRbeta diversity at day 60 in some patients was ascribed to recipient T cells and intrathymic progenitors that had survived conditioning. The apparently early recovery of alphabetaT-cell counts about two months after transplant reportedly depended on only several hundred rapidly expanded clones that came from non-depleted graft cells.

Receptor amplification or capture employed PCR. The sequencer listed for this sample is Illumina HiSeq 2500. TCR libraries were prepared with molecular barcoding, using unique molecular identifiers to normalize TCRbeta repertoire quantification. TCRdb reanalyzed the raw reads on its own, using fastp at Q25 for trimming and MiXCR for clone calling, and kept in-frame beta chains. Merged by CDR3 protein, the rows form single entries marked with the most common genes and DNA. The sample yields hundreds of thousands of distinct CDR3 sequences; about 17% were counted once. Around two fifths of the sample is in the top ten clones. Trimming removed 6 bases from V and 4 bases from J, leaving 15 bases between the germline ends. Taken from the germline V gene (reference sequence), the CDR1 and CDR2 loops are LNHDA and SQIVND. From cysteine to phenylalanine, the CDR3 is 15 amino acids long. Only the CDR3 part of the read is kept: 45 bases, read in frame from the first base.

About this clonotype: Its antigen target is currently unknown. No quality values exist for individual bases; no much larger clone is one base distant.

What this sample's treatment or condition label stands for: allogeneic hematopoietic cell transplantation with graft depleted of TCRalphabeta T cells and CD19 B cells. The transplant recipients were children given TCRalphabeta/CD19-depleted allogeneic hematopoietic cell grafts. The receptor chain draws on TRBV19 and TRBJ2-2; TRBD2 is perhaps the D gene, given 6 matching bases. This material consisted of PBMCs, mostly from graft donor cells, taken 360 days after TCRalphabeta/CD19-depleted stem cell transplant. This receptor was obtained from a male patient aged 2 to 9 who had a stem cell transplant for acute lymphoblastic leukemia, so the T cells may come from the graft donor. The sequence in DNA is TGTGCCAGTAGGACGGGGACTCGAGGCACCGGGGAGCTGTTTTTT. Translated, it reads CASRTGTRGTGELFF.